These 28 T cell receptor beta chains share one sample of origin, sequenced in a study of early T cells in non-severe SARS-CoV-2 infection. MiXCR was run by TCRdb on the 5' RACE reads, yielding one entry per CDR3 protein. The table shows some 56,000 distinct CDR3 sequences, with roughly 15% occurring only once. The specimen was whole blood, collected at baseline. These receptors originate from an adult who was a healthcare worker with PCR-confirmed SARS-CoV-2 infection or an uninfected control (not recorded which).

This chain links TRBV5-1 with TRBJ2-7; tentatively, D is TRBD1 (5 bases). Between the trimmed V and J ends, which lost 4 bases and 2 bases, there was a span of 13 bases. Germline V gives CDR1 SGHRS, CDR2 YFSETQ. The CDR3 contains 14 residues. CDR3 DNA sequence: TGCGCCAGCAGCCCGACAGTAGAGACCTACGAGCAGTACTTC. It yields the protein CASSPTVETYEQYF.

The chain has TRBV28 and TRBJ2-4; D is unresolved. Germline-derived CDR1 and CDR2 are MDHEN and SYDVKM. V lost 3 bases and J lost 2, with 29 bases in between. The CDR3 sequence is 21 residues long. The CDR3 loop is CASSFFFGRTYGSQPKNIQYF. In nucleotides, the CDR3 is TGTGCCAGCAGTTTTTTCTTCGGGCGGACCTATGGCTCACAGCCCAAAAACATTCAGTACTTC.

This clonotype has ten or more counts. CDR3 sequence: CASSQGLASYEQYF. The DNA of the CDR3 is TGTGCCAGCAGCCAAGGACTAGCGTCCTACGAGCAGTACTTC. The rearrangement joins TRBV4-2 to TRBJ2-7; 8 positions agree with TRBD2. The CDR3 spans 14 residues. V shed 1 base and J 1 base; nucleotides not matched to a gene: 0. Germline V gene data show CDR1 as LGHNA and CDR2 as YNFKEQ.

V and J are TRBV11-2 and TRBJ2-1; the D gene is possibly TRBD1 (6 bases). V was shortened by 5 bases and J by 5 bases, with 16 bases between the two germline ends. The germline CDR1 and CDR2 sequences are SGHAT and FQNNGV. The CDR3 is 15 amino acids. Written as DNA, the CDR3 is TGTGCCAGCAGCCGGCGGGCAGGGGCACACAATGAGCAGTTCTTC. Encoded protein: CASSRRAGAHNEQFF.

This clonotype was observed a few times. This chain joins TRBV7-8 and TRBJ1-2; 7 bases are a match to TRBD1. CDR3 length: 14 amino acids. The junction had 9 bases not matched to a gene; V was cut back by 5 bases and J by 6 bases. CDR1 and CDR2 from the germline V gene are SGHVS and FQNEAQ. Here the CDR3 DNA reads TGTGCCAGCAGCCCGCAACCGACAGGGAATGGCTACACCTTC. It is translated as CASSPQPTGNGYTF.

The chain's CDR3 is CSAPTSGGPRGNEQFF. As DNA, the CDR3 is TGCAGTGCCCCGACTAGCGGGGGACCCAGGGGGAATGAGCAGTTCTTC. The chain employs TRBV20-1 and TRBJ2-1, with 12 nucleotides matching TRBD2. The CDR3 is 16 residues long. Germline V gene lookup returns CDR1 DFQATT and CDR2 SNEGSKA (reference sequence). The junction had 13 bases not matched to a gene; V was cut back by 6 bases and J by 7 bases.

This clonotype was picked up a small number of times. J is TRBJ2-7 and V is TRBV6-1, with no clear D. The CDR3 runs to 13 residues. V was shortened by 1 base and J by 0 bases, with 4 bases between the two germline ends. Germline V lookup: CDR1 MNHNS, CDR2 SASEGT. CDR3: CASSEGLSYEQYF. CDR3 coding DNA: TGTGCCAGCAGTGAAGGGCTCTCCTACGAGCAGTACTTC.

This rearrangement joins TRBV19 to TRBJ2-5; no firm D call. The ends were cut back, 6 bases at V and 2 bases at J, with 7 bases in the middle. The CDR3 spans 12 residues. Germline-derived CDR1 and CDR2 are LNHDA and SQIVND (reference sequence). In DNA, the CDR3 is TGTGCCAGTAGGGGTATACAAGAGACCCAGTACTTC. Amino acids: CASRGIQETQYF.

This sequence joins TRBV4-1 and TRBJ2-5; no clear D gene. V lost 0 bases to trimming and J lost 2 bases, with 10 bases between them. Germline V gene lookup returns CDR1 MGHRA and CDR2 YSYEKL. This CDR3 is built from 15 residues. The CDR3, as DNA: TGCGCCAGCAGCCAAGATCAGTCAAGTCAAGAGACCCAGTACTTC. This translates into CASSQDQSSQETQYF.

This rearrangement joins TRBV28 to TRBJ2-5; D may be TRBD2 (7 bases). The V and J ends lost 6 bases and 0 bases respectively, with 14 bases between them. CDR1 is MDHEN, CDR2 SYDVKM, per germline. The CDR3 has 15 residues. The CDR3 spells CASSLGGQYQETQYF. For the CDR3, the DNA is TGTGCCAGCAGCCTCGGGGGGCAATACCAAGAGACCCAGTACTTC.

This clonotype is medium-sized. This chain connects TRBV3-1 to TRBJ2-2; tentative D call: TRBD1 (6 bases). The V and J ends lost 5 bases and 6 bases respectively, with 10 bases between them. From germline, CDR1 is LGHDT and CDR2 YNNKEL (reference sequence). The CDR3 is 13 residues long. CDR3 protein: CASSLGAPGELFF. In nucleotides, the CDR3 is TGTGCCAGCAGCTTGGGGGCACCCGGGGAGCTGTTTTTT.

The CDR3: CSARVQVGPYEQYF. Here the CDR3 DNA reads TGCAGTGCTAGAGTCCAGGTGGGCCCCTACGAGCAGTACTTC. The V call is TRBV20-1, the J call TRBJ2-7; no clear D. The CDR3 loop spans 14 amino acids. V was pared by 1 base and J by 2 bases, with 12 bases between. CDR1 is DFQATT, CDR2 SNEGSKA, per germline (reference sequence).

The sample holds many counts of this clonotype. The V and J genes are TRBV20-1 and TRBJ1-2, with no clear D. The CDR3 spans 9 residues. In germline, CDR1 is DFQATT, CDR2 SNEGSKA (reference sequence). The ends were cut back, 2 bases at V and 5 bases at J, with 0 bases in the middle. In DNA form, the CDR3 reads TGCAGTGCTAGATATGGCTACACCTTC. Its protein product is CSARYGYTF.

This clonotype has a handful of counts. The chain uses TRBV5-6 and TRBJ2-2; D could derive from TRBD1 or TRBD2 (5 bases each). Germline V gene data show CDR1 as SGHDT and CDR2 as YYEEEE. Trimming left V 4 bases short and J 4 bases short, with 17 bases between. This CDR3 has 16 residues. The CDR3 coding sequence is TGTGCCAGCAGCACCCAGGGTGAGGGAATCACCGGGGAGCTGTTTTTT. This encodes CASSTQGEGITGELFF.

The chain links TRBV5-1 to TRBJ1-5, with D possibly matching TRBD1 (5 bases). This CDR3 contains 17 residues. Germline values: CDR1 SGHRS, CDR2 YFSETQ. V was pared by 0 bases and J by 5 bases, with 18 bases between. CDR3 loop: CASSLVPVQRDDQPQHF. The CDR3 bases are TGCGCCAGCAGCTTGGTACCAGTACAGCGGGACGATCAGCCCCAGCATTTT.

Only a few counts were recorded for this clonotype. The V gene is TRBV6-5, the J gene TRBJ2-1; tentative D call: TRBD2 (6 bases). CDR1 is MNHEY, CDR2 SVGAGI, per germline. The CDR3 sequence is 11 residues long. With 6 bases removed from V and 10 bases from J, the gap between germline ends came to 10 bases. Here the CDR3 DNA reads TGTGCCAGCAGACACCGGGGGGAGCAGTTCTTC. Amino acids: CASRHRGEQFF.

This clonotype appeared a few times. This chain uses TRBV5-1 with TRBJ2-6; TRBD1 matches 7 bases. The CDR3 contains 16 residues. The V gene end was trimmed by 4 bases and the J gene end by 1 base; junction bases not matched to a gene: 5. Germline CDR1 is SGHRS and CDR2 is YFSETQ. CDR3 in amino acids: CASSRETGSGANVLTF. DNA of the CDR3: TGCGCCAGCAGCCGCGAGACAGGGTCTGGGGCCAACGTCCTGACTTTC.

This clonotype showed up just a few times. The CDR3 coding sequence is TGTGCCAGCAGTTTACCAGGGATGGCTCGAGAAAAACTGTTTTTT. This translates into CASSLPGMAREKLFF. The gene calls are TRBV28 and TRBJ1-4; a weak D match, TRBD1 (5 bases). Germline V lookup: CDR1 MDHEN, CDR2 SYDVKM. This CDR3 is 15 amino acids long. V lost 2 bases and J 8 bases, leaving 15 bases between the germline ends.

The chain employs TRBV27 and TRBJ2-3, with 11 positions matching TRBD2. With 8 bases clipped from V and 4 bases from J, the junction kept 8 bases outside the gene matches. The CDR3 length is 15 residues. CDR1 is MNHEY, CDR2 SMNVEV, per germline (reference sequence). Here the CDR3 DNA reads TGTGCCAGCGGGAGACTAGCGGGGTCCCCAGATACGCAGTATTTT. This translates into CASGRLAGSPDTQYF.

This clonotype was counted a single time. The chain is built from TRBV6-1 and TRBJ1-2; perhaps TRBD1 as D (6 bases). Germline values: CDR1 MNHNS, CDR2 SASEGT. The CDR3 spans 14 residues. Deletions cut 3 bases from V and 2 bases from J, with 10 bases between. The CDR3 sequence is CASSDPGGNYGYTF. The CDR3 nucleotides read TGTGCCAGCAGTGACCCCGGGGGCAACTATGGCTACACCTTC.

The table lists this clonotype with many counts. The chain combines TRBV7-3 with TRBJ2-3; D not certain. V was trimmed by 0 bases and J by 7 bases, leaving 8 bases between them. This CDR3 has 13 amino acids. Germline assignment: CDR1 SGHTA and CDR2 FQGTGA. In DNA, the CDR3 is TGTGCCAGCAGCTTAACAACGGGTCATACGCAGTATTTT. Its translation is CASSLTTGHTQYF.

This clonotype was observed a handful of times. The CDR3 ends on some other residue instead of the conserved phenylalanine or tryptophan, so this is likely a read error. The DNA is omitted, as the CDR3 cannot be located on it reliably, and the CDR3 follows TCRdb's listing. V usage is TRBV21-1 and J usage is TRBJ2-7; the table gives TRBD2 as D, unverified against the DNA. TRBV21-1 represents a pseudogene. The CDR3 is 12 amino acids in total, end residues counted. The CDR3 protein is CASGPPQSGFRH.

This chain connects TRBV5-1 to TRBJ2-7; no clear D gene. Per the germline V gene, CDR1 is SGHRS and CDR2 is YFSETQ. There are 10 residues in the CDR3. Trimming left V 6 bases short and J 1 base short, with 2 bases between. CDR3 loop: CASMSYEQYF. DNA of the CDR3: TGCGCCAGCATGTCCTACGAGCAGTACTTC.

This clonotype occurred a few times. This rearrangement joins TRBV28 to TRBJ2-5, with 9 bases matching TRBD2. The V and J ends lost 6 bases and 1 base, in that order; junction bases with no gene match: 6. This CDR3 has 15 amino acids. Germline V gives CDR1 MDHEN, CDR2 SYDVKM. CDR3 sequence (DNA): TGTGCCAGCAGACCACATAGCGGGGGCCAAGAGACCCAGTACTTC. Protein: CASRPHSGGQETQYF. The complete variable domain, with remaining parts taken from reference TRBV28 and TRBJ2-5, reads DVKVTQSSRYLVKRTGEKVFLECVQDMDHENMFWYRQDPGLGLRLIYFSYDVKMKEKGDIPEGYSVSREKKERFSLILESASTNQTSMYLCASRPHSGGQETQYFGPGTRLLVL.

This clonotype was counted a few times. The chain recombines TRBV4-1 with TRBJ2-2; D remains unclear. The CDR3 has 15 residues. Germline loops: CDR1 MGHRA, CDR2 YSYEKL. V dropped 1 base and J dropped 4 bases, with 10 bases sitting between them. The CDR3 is CASSQVRSFTGELFF. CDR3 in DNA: TGCGCCAGCAGCCAAGTACGGTCTTTCACCGGGGAGCTGTTTTTT.

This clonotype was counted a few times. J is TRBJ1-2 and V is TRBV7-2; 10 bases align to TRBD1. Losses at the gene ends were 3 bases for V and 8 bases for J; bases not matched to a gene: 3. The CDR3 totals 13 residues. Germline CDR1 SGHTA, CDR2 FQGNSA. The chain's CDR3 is CASSFTTGGGYTF. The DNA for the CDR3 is TGTGCCAGCAGCTTCACGACAGGGGGCGGCTACACCTTC.

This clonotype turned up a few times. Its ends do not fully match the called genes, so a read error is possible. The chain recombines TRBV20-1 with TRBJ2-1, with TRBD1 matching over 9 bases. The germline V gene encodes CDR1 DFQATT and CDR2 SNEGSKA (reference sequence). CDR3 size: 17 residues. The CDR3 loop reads CSARGTVTGGSYNEQFF. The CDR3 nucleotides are TGCAGTGCCAGAGGAACCGTGACAGGGGGATCGTACAATGAGCAGTTCTTC.

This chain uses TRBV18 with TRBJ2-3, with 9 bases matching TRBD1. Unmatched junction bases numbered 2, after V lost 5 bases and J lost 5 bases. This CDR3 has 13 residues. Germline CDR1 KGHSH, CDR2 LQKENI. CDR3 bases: TGTGCCAGCTCATGGACAGGGGAAGATACGCAGTATTTT. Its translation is CASSWTGEDTQYF.